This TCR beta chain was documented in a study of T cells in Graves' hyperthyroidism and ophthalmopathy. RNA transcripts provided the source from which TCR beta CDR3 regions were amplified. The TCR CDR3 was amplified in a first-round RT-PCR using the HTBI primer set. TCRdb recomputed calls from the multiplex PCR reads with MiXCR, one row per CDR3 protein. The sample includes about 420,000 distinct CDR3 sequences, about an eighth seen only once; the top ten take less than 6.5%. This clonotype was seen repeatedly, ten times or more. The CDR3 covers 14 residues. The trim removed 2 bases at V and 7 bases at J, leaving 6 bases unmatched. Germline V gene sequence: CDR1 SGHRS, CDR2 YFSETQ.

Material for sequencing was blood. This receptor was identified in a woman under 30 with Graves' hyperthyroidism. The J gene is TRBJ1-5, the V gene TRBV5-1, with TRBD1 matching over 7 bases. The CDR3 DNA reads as TGCGCCAGCAGCTTTGAGCAGGGGGGCCAGCCCCAGCATTTT. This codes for CASSFEQGGQPQHF.